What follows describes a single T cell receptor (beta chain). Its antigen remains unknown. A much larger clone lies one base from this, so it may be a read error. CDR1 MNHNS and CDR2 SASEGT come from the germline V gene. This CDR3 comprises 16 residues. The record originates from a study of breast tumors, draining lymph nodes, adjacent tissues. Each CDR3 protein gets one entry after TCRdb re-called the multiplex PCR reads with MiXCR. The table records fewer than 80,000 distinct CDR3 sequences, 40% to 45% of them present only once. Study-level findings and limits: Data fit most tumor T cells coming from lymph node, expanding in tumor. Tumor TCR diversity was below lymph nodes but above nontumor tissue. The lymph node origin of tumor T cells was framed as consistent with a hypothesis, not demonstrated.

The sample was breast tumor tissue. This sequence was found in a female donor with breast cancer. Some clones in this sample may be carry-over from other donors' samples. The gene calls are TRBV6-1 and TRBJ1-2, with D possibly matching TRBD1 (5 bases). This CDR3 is CASSQALERGWYGYTF. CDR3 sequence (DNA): TGTGCCAGCAGTCAAGCGCTAGAGAGGGGTTGGTATGGCTACACCTTC.